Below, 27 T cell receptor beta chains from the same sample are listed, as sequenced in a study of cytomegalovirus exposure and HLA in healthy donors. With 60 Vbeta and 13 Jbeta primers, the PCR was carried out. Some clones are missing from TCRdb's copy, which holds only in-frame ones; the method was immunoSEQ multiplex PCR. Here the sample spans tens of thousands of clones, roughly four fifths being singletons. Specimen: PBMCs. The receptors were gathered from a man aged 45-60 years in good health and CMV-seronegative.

CDR3 bases: TGCGCCAGCAGTGAGTCGAACAGGGGGCTTGCTTTCTTT. Its protein is CASSESNRGLAFF. The chain recombines TRBV10-1 with TRBJ1-1, with 9 bases matching TRBD1. Germline V gene data show CDR1 as WNHNN and CDR2 as SYGVQD (reference sequence). The V segment lost 0 bases and the J segment 11 bases; nucleotides outside the gene matches: 4. The CDR3 loop spans 13 amino acids.

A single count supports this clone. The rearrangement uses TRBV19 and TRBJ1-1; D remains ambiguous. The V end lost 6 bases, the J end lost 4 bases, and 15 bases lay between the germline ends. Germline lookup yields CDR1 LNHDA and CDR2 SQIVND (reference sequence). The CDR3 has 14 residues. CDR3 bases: TGTGCCAGTAGCGCCCTCCTTGCGGGCACTGAAGCTTTCTTT. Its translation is CASSALLAGTEAFF.

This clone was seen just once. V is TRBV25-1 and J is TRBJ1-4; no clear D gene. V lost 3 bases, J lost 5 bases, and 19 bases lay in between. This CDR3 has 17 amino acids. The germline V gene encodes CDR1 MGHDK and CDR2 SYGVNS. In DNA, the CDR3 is TGTGCCAGCAGTGATTTTATGTCCGGGAACAAAAATGAAAAACTGTTTTTT. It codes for CASSDFMSGNKNEKLFF. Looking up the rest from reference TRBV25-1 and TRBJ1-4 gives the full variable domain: EADIYQTPRYLVIGTGKKITLECSQTMGHDKMYWYQQDPGMELHLIHYSYGVNSTEKGDLSSESTVSRIRTEHFPLTLESARPSHTSQYLCASSDFMSGNKNEKLFFGSGTQLSVL.

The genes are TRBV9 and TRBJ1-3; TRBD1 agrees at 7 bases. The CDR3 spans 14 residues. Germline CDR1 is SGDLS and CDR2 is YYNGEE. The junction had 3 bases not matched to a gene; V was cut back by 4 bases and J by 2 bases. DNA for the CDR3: TGTGCCAGCAGCCCGACAGGGCCTGGAAACACCATATATTTT. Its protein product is CASSPTGPGNTIYF.

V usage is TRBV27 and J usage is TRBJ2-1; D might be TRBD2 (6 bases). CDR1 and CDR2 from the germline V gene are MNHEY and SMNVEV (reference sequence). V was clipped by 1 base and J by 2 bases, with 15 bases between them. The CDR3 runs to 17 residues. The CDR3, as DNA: TGTGCCAGCAGTTTATTTTTGGGGAGGACGACCTACAATGAGCAGTTCTTC. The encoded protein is CASSLFLGRTTYNEQFF.

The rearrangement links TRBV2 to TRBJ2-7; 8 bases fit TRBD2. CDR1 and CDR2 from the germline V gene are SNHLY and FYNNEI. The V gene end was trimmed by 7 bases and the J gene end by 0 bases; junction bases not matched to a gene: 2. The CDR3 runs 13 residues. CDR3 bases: TGTGCCAGCAAGGGACTAGACTCCTACGAGCAGTACTTC. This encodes CASKGLDSYEQYF.

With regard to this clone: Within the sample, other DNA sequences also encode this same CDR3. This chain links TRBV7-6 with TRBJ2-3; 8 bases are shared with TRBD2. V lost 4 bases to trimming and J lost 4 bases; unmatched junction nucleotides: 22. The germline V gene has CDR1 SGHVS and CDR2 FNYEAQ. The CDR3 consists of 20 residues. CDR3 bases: TGTGCCAGCAGCTCCCCCACCGGGACTAGTGGGCGACGGCGTGCAGATACGCAGTATTTT. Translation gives CASSSPTGTSGRRRADTQYF.

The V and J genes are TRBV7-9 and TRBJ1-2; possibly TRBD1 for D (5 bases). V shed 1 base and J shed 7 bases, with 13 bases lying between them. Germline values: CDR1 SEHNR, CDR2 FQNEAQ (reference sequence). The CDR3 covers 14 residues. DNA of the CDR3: TGTGCCAGCAGCTTAGAGATGGCAGGGATTGGCTACACCTTC. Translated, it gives CASSLEMAGIGYTF.

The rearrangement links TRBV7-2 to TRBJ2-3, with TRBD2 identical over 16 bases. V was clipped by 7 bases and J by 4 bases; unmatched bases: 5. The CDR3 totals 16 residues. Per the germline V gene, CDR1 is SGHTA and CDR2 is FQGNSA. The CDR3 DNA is TGTGCCAGCACCGAGGGACTAGCGGGAGGGCCAGATACGCAGTATTTT. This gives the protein CASTEGLAGGPDTQYF.

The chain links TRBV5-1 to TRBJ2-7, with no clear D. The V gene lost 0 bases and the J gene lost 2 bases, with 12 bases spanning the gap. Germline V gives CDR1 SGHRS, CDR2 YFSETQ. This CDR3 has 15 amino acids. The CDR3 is CASSLAGGSTYEQYF. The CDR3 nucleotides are TGCGCCAGCAGCTTGGCCGGCGGTTCCACCTACGAGCAGTACTTC.

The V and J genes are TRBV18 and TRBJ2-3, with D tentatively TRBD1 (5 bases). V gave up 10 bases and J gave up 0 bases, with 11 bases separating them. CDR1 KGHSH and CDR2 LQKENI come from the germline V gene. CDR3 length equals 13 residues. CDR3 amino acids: CATGKGSTDTQYF. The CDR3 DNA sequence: TGTGCCACCGGAAAGGGGAGCACAGATACGCAGTATTTT.

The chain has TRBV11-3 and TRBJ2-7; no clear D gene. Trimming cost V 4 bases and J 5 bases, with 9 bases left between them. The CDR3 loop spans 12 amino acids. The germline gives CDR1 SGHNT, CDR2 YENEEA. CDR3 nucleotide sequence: TGTGCCAGCAGCTCCAACGACAACGAGCAGTACTTC. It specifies CASSSNDNEQYF. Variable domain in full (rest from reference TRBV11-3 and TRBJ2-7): EAGVVQSPRYKIIEKKQPVAFWCNPISGHNTLYWYLQNLGQGPELLIRYENEEAVDDSQLPKDRFSAERLKGVDSTLKIQPAELGDSAVYLCASSSNDNEQYFGPGTRLTVT.

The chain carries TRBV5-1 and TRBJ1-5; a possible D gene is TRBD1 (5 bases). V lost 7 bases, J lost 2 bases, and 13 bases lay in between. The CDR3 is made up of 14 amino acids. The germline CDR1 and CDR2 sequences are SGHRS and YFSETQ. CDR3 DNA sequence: TGCGCCAGCTCGACCGACAGTGGCAATCAGCCCCAGCATTTT. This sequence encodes CASSTDSGNQPQHF.

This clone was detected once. The CDR3 DNA is TGTGCCAGCAGTGGATATTATGCGGGAGGCAATGAGCAGTTCTTC. Translation: CASSGYYAGGNEQFF. The rearrangement joins TRBV25-1 to TRBJ2-1, with 8 bases that match TRBD2. Germline V gene data show CDR1 as MGHDK and CDR2 as SYGVNS. V dropped 4 bases and J dropped 6; count of bases not matched to a gene: 8. The CDR3 runs 15 residues.

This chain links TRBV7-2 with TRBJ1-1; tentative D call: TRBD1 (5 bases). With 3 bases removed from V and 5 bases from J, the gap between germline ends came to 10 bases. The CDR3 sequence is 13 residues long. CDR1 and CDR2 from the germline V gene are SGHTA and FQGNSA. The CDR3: CASSFGGVTEAFF. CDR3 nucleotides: TGTGCCAGCAGCTTTGGGGGGGTGACTGAAGCTTTCTTT.

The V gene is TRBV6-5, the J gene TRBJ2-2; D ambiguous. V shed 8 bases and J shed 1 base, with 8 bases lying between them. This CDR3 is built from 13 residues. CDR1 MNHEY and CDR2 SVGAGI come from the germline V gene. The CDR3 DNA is TGTGCCAGCTCGGCGGTGAACACCGGGGAGCTGTTTTTT. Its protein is CASSAVNTGELFF.

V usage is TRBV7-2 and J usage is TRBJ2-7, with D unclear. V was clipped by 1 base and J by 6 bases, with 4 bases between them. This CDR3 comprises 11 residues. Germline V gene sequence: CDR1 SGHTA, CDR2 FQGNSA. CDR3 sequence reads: CASSLVSEQYF. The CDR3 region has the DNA TGTGCCAGCAGCTTAGTGAGCGAGCAGTACTTC.

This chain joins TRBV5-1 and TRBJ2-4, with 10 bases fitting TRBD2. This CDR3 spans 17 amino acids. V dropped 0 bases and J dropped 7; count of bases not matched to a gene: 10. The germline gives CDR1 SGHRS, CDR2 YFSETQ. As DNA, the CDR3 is TGCGCCAGCAGCTTGGGGCTAGCGGGAGCGATGGGTAACATTCAGTACTTC. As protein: CASSLGLAGAMGNIQYF.

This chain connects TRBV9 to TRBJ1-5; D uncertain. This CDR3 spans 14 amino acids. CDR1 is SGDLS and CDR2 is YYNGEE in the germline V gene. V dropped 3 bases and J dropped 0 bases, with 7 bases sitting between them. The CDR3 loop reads CASSGTVSNQPQHF. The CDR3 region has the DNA TGTGCCAGCAGCGGTACAGTTAGCAATCAGCCCCAGCATTTT. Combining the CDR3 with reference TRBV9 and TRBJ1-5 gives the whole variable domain DSGVTQTPKHLITATGQRVTLRCSPRSGDLSVYWYQQSLDQGLQFLIQYYNGEERAKGNILERFSAQQFPDLHSELNLSSLELGDSALYFCASSGTVSNQPQHFGDGTRLSIL.

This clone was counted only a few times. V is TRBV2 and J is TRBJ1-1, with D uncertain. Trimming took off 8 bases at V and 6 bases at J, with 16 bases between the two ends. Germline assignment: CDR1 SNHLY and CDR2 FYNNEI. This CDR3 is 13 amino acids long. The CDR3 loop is CASLEEAGAEAFF. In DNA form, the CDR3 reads TGTGCCAGCCTCGAGGAGGCTGGGGCTGAAGCTTTCTTT.

CDR3 amino acids: CASSPERGFSYNEQFF. In nucleotides, the CDR3 is TGTGCCAGCAGTCCAGAGCGGGGTTTCTCCTACAATGAGCAGTTCTTC. This chain joins TRBV7-9 and TRBJ2-1; 7 nucleotides agree with TRBD2. Per the germline V gene, CDR1 is SEHNR and CDR2 is FQNEAQ (reference sequence). V gave up 6 bases and J gave up 0 bases; unmatched junction bases: 8. The CDR3 is 16 amino acids.

The CDR3 sequence: CASSQDRGRGGQETQYF. The DNA for the CDR3 is TGTGCCAGCAGCCAAGATCGAGGACGGGGGGGACAAGAGACCCAGTACTTC. This sequence joins TRBV14 and TRBJ2-5; TRBD2 matches 8 bases. There are 17 residues in the CDR3. J gave up 2 bases and V 0 bases, and 8 bases lay outside the gene matches. CDR1 and CDR2 from the germline V gene are SGHDN and FVKESK.

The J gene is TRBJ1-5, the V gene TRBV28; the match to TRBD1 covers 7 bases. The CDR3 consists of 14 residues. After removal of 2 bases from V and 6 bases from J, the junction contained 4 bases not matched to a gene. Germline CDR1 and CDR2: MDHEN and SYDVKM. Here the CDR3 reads CASSLDDRAQPQHF. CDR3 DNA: TGTGCCAGCAGTTTAGACGACAGGGCTCAGCCCCAGCATTTT.

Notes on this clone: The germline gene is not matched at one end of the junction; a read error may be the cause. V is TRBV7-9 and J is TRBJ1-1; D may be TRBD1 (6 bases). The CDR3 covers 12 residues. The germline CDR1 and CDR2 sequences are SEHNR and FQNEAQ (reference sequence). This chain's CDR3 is CSSSLTGSEAFF. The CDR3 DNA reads TGTTCCAGCAGCTTAACAGGGTCTGAAGCTTTCTTT.

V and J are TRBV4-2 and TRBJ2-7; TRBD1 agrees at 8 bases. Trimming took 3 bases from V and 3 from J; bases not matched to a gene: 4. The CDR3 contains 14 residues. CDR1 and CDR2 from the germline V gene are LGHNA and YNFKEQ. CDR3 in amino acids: CASSHTGGDYEQYF. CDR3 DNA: TGTGCCAGCAGCCATACAGGGGGAGACTACGAGCAGTACTTC.

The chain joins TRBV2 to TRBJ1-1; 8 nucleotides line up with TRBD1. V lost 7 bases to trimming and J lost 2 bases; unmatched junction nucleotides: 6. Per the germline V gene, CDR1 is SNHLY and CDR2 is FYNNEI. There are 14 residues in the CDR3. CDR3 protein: CASNLQGVNTEAFF. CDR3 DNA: TGTGCCAGCAACCTACAGGGGGTCAACACTGAAGCTTTCTTT.

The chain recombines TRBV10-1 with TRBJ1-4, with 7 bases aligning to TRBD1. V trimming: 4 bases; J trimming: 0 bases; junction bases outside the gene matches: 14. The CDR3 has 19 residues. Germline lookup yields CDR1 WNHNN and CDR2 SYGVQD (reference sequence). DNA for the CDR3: TGCGCCAGCAGTGGTTGGGACAGCCCGAACCCAGCAACTAATGAAAAACTGTTTTTT. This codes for CASSGWDSPNPATNEKLFF.